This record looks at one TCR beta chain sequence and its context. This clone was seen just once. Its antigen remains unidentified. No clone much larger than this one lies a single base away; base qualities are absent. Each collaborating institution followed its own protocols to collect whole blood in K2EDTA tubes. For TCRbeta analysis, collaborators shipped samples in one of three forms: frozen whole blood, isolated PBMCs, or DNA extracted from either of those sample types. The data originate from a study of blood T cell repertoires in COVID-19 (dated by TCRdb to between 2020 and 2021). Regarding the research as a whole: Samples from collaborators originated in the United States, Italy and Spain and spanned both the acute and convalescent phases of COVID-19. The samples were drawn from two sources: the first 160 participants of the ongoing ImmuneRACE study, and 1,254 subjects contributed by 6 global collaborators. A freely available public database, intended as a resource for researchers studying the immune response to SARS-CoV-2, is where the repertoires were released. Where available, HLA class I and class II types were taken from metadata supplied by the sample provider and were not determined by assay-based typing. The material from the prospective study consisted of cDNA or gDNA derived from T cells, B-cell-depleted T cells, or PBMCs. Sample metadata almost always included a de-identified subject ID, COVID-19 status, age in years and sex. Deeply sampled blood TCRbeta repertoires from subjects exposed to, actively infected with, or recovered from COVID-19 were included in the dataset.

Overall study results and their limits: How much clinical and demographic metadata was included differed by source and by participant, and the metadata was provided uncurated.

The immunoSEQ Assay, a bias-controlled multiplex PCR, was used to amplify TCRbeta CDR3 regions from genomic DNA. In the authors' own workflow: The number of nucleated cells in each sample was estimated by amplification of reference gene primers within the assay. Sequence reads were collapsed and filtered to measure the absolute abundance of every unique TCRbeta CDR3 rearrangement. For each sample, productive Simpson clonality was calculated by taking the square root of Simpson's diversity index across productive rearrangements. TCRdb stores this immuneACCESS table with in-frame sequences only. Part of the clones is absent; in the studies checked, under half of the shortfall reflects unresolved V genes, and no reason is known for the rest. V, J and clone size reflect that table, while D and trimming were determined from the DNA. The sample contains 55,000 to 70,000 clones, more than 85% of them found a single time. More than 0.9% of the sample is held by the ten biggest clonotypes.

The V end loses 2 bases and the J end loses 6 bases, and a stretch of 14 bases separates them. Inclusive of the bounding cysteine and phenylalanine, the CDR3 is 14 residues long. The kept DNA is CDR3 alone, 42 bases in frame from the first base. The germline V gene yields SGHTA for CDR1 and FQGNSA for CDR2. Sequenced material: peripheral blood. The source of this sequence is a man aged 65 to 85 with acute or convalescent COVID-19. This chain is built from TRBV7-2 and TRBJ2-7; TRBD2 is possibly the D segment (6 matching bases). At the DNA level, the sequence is TGTGCCAGCAGCTTAATGGCGGGATTAGGCGAGCAGTACTTC. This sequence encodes CASSLMAGLGEQYF.